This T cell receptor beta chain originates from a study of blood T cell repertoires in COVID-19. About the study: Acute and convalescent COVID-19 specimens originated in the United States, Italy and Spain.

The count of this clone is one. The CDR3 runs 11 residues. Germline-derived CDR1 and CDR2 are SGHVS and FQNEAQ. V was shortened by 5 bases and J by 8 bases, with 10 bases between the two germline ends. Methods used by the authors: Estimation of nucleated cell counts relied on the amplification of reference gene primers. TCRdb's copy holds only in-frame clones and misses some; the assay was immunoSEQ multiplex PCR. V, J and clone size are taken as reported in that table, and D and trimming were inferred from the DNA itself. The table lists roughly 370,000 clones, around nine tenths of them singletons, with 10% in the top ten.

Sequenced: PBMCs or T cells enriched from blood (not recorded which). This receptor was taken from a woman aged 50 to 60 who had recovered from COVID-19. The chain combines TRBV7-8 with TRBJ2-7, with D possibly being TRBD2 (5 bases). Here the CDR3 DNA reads TGTGCCAGCAGCCCCTCTAGCAAGCAGTACTTC. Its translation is CASSPSSKQYF.